This T cell receptor (beta chain) was captured in a study of beta chain features in type 1 diabetes. Findings and caveats of the study: VDJ junctions in type 1 diabetes patients carried more deletions and fewer insertions. Highly expressing activated T cells could be over-counted with a cDNA template. In all four CD4+ subsets, TCRB CDR3 length was significantly, moderately reduced in type 1 diabetes. Across patients, naive, central memory and Treg TCRB repertoires exhibited apparently greater similarity than was observed across healthy donors.

About this clone: Its antigen is unknown.

Expressed TCRB transcripts were sequenced, since all the RNA that had been isolated was reverse transcribed. The repertoire was sequenced with immunoSEQ multiplex PCR; TCRdb's copy has only in-frame clones and lacks some. The sample records about 400,000 clones, roughly 12% being singletons. CDR3 length equals 19 residues. Germline V CDR1 and CDR2: SEHNR, FQNEAQ (reference sequence). The J segment lost 0 bases and the V segment lost 5 bases, leaving 18 bases of the junction unmatched. The sequence was collected from a man aged 18 to 35 in good health. J is TRBJ1-1 and V is TRBV7-9; 7 bases are a match to TRBD1. The specimen was naive CD4+ T cells from blood. This CDR3 is CASSNVDGTGALMNTEAFF. The CDR3 bases are TGTGCCAGCAGCAACGTTGACGGTACAGGGGCCCTTATGAACACTGAAGCTTTCTTT.